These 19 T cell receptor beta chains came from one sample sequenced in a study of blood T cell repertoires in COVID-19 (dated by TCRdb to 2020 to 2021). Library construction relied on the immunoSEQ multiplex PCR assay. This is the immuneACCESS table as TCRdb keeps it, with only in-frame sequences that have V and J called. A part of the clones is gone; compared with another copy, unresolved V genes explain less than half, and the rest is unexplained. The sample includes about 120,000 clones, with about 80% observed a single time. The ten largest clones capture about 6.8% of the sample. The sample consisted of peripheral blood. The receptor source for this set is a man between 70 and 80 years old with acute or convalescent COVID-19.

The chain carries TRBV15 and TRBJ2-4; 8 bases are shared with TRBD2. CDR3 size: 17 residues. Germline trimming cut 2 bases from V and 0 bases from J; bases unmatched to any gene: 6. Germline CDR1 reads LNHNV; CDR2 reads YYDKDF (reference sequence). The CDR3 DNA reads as TGTGCCACCAGCAGATATAGCGGGGCCCTAGCCAAAAACATTCAGTACTTC. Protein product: CATSRYSGALAKNIQYF.

CDR3 in amino acids: CASQTPGTGLYGYTF. As DNA, the CDR3 is TGTGCCAGCCAAACCCCAGGGACAGGCCTCTATGGCTACACCTTC. J is TRBJ1-2 and V is TRBV5-5; 8 nucleotides agree with TRBD1. V was clipped by 7 bases and J by 4 bases; unmatched bases: 12. CDR1 is SGHKS and CDR2 is YYEKEE in the germline V gene (reference sequence). The CDR3 runs 15 residues.

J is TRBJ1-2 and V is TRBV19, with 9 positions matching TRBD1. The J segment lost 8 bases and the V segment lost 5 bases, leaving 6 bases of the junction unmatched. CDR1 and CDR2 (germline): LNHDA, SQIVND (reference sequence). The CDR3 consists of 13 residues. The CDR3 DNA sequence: TGTGCCAGTAGTCTACAGGGGGCAATGGGCTACACCTTC. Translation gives CASSLQGAMGYTF.

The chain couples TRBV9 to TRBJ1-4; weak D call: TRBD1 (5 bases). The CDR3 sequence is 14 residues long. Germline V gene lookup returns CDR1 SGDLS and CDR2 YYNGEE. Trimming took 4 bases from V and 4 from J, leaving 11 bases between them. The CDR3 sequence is CASSTPGGNEKLFF. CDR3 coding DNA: TGTGCCAGCAGCACCCCGGGGGGTAATGAAAAACTGTTTTTT.

For the CDR3, the DNA is TGTGCCAGTGGACAGGGGTTTAATGAAAAACTGTTTTTT. Translated, it gives CASGQGFNEKLFF. This rearrangement joins TRBV6-5 to TRBJ1-4; 9 positions agree with TRBD1. V lost 9 bases to trimming and J lost 4 bases; unmatched junction nucleotides: 3. The CDR3 runs to 13 residues. CDR1 and CDR2 from the germline V gene are MNHEY and SVGAGI.

The CDR3 here is CATSSPLTSGSRNEQFF. CDR3 in DNA: TGTGCCACCAGCTCCCCCCTTACTAGCGGGAGTCGGAATGAGCAGTTCTTC. The chain carries TRBV15 and TRBJ2-1, with 11 positions matching TRBD2. This CDR3 spans 17 amino acids. V gave up 5 bases and J gave up 7 bases; unmatched junction bases: 13. Germline V gene sequence: CDR1 LNHNV, CDR2 YYDKDF (reference sequence). Full variable domain (outside the CDR3, taken from reference TRBV15 and TRBJ2-1): DAMVIQNPRYQVTQFGKPVTLSCSQTLNHNVMYWYQQKSSQAPKLLFHYYDKDFNNEADTPDNFQSRRPNTSFCFLDIRSPGLGDTAMYLCATSSPLTSGSRNEQFFGPGTRLTVL.

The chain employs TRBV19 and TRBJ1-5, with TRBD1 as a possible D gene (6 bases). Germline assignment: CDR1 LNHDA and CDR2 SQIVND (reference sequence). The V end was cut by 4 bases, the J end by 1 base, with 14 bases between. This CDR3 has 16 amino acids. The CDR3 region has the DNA TGTGCCAGTAGTAGGCCAAGGGACAAAAGCAATCAGCCCCAGCATTTT. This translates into CASSRPRDKSNQPQHF.

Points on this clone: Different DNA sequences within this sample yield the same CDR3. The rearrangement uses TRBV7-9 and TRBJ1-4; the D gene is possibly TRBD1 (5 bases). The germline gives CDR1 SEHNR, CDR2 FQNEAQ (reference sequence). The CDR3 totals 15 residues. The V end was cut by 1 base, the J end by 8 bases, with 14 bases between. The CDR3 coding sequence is TGTGCCAGCAGCTTAGGTGCGACAGATCACGAAAAACTGTTTTTT. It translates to CASSLGATDHEKLFF.

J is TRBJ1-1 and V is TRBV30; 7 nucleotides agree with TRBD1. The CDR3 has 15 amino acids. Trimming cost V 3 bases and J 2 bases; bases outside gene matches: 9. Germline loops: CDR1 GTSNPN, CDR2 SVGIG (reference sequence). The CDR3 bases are TGTGCCTGGAGGGGTAGAGGGGGCTCTAACACTGAAGCTTTCTTT. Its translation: CAWRGRGGSNTEAFF.

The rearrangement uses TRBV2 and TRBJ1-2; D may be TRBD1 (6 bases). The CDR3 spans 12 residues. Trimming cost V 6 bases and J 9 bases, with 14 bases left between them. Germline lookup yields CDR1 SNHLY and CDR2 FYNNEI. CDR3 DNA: TGTGCCAGCAGGGCAGGGGCAGAGAGCTACACCTTC. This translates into CASRAGAESYTF.

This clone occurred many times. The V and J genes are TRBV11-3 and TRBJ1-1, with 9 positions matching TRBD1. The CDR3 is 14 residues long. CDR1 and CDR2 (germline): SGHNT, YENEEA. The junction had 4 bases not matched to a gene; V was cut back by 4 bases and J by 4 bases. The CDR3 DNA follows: TGTGCCAGCAGCTCGGGACAGGGAAGCACTGAAGCTTTCTTT. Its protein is CASSSGQGSTEAFF.

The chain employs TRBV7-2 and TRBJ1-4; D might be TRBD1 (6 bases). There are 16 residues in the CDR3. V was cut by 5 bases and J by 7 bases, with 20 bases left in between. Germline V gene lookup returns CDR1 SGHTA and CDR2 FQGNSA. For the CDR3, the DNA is TGTGCCAGCAGCCCGGGGGGTAAGGGGGACGGTGAAAAACTGTTTTTT. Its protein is CASSPGGKGDGEKLFF.

CDR3 in DNA: TGTGCCAGCAGCCCAACGGACGGCGGGATGTACTACGAGCAGTACTTC. This codes for CASSPTDGGMYYEQYF. V and J are TRBV7-9 and TRBJ2-7; possibly TRBD2 for D (6 bases). The CDR3 length is 16 residues. Germline V lookup: CDR1 SEHNR, CDR2 FQNEAQ (reference sequence). The V end lost 5 bases, the J end lost 3 bases, and 20 bases lay between the germline ends.

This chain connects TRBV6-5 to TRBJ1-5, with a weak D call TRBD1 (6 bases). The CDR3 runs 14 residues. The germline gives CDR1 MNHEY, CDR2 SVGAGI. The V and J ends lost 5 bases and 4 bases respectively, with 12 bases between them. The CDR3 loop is CASSHGQINQPQHF. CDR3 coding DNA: TGTGCCAGCAGTCATGGACAGATAAATCAGCCCCAGCATTTT.

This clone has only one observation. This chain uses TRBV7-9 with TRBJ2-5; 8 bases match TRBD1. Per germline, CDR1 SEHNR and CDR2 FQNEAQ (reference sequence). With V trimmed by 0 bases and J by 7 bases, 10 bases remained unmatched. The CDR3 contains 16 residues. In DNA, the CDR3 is TGTGCCAGCAGCTTAGCCGCTTCAGGGGGCCGCGCGACCCAGTACTTC. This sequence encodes CASSLAASGGRATQYF.

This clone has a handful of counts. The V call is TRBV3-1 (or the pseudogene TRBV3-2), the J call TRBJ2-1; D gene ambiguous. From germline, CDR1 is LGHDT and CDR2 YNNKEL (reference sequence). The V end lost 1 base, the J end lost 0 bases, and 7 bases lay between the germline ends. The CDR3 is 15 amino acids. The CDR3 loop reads CASSQAAGSYNEQFF. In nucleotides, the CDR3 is TGTGCCAGCAGCCAAGCTGCCGGCTCCTACAATGAGCAGTTCTTC.

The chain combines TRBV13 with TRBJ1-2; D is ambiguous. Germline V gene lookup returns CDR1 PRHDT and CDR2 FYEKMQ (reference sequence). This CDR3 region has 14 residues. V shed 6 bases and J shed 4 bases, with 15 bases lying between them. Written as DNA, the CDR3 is TGTGCCAGCAGACCCCGCGGGGAGAGCTATGGCTACACCTTC. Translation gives CASRPRGESYGYTF.

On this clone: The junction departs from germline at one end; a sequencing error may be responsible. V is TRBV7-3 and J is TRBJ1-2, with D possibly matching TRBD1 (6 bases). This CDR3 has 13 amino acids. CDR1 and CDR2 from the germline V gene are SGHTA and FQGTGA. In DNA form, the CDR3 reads TGCGCCAGCAGCTCACAGGGAGTCTATGGCTACACCTTC. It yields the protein CASSSQGVYGYTF.

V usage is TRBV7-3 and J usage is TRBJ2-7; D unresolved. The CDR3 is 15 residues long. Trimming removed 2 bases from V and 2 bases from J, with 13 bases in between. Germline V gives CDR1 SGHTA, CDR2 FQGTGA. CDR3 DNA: TGTGCCAGCAGCTTATGGGCACCACCCCCCTACGAGCAGTACTTC. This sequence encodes CASSLWAPPPYEQYF.